Shown below are 31 T cell receptor beta chains from a single sample sequenced in a study of shared clonotypes between healthy human individuals. Sequencing used immunoSEQ multiplex PCR; TCRdb keeps in-frame clones, though not all of them. The profile covers about 1 million clones, with under 80% appearing a single time and about 1.5% taken by the ten largest. Sequencing used memory CD4+ T cells sorted from blood. Subset given: CD45RA-negative fraction. The receptor set was obtained from a man between 18 and 29 years old in good health.

This sequence joins TRBV9 and TRBJ1-1; D possibly corresponds to TRBD1 (6 bases). The CDR3 contains 15 residues. Trimming pared 0 bases from V and 6 bases from J, leaving 15 bases between. Germline V gene sequence: CDR1 SGDLS, CDR2 YYNGEE. The CDR3 is CASSVAQWGAAEAFF. The CDR3 DNA is TGTGCCAGCAGCGTAGCTCAATGGGGGGCGGCTGAAGCTTTCTTT.

The gene calls are TRBV7-9 and TRBJ1-6; D is ambiguous. This CDR3 is 14 amino acids long. Germline V gene sequence: CDR1 SEHNR, CDR2 FQNEAQ (reference sequence). The V end was cut by 2 bases, the J end by 7 bases, with 9 bases between. The CDR3 region has the DNA TGTGCCAGCAGCTTAATGATCCCCAATTCACCCCTCCACTTT. Protein: CASSLMIPNSPLHF.

This clone has only a few counts. The chain recombines TRBV28 with TRBJ1-6; no reliable D call. The CDR3 contains 11 residues. The germline V gene encodes CDR1 MDHEN and CDR2 SYDVKM. V was trimmed by 5 bases and J by 8 bases, leaving 4 bases between them. The CDR3 reads CASSSHSPLHF. CDR3 DNA: TGTGCCAGCAGTAGCCATTCACCCCTCCACTTT. Based on the CDR3 plus reference TRBV28 and TRBJ1-6, the full variable domain is DVKVTQSSRYLVKRTGEKVFLECVQDMDHENMFWYRQDPGLGLRLIYFSYDVKMKEKGDIPEGYSVSREKKERFSLILESASTNQTSMYLCASSSHSPLHFGNGTRLTVT.

DNA of the CDR3: TGTGCCAGCAGCTTAGCAGGGAACGGGGAGCTGTTTTTT. Its translation: CASSLAGNGELFF. This chain joins TRBV11-3 and TRBJ2-2, with a weak D call TRBD1 (5 bases). Trimming shortened V by 1 base and J by 7 bases, and 7 bases separated the two germline ends. The CDR3 consists of 13 residues. Germline V gene lookup returns CDR1 SGHNT and CDR2 YENEEA.

The chain's CDR3 is CASKGGLAAYEQYF. The CDR3 bases are TGTGCCAGCAAGGGGGGACTAGCAGCCTACGAGCAGTACTTC. The V gene is TRBV6-6, the J gene TRBJ2-7, with 9 bases aligning to TRBD2. The CDR3 runs 14 residues. V was clipped by 7 bases and J by 2 bases; unmatched bases: 6. Germline V gene data show CDR1 as MNHNY and CDR2 as SVGAGI (reference sequence).

The chain links TRBV10-3 to TRBJ2-7; 8 positions match TRBD2. The V segment lost 0 bases and the J segment 5 bases; nucleotides outside the gene matches: 6. Germline V gene data show CDR1 as ENHRY and CDR2 as SYGVKD. This CDR3 spans 15 amino acids. The CDR3 is CAISESPAGVHEQYF. In nucleotides, the CDR3 is TGTGCCATCAGTGAGTCTCCAGCGGGAGTTCACGAGCAGTACTTC.

Only one count was recorded for this clone. Written as DNA, the CDR3 is TGCGCCAGCAGCTTGGCCGGGACAGGGTACGAGCAGTACTTC. As protein: CASSLAGTGYEQYF. The chain combines TRBV5-1 with TRBJ2-7; 9 positions match TRBD1. V gave up 0 bases and J gave up 4 bases; unmatched junction bases: 2. The CDR3 loop spans 14 amino acids. Per germline, CDR1 SGHRS and CDR2 YFSETQ.

This clone was seen more than once but under ten times. This rearrangement joins TRBV5-6 to TRBJ2-2, with D perhaps TRBD1 (6 bases). CDR1 SGHDT and CDR2 YYEEEE come from the germline V gene. CDR3 length equals 15 residues. V lost 4 bases, J lost 3 bases, and 13 bases lay in between. The CDR3 DNA reads TGTGCCAGCAGCCGCCTGGACAGAGACACCGGGGAGCTGTTTTTT. The encoded protein is CASSRLDRDTGELFF.

This clone showed up just once. This chain joins TRBV5-1 and TRBJ1-2, with 8 positions matching TRBD1. The V gene's germline CDR1 is SGHRS and CDR2 YFSETQ. J was trimmed by 5 bases and V by 4 bases; bases with no gene match: 4. The CDR3 covers 13 residues. DNA of the CDR3: TGCGCCAGCAGCGTCGGGACAGGTTATGGCTACACCTTC. This gives the protein CASSVGTGYGYTF.

The chain links TRBV2 to TRBJ1-6; TRBD1 agrees at 7 bases. V was clipped by 6 bases and J by 10 bases; unmatched bases: 12. The germline CDR1 and CDR2 sequences are SNHLY and FYNNEI. The CDR3 extends over 15 amino acids. The DNA for the CDR3 is TGTGCCAGCAGCCCTGACAGGGTCGGTGGATCACCCCTCCACTTT. As protein: CASSPDRVGGSPLHF.

The chain is built from TRBV6-1 and TRBJ2-7; the D is unclear. The germline gives CDR1 MNHNS, CDR2 SASEGT. V lost 4 bases and J lost 5, with 12 bases in between. This CDR3 contains 13 residues. DNA for the CDR3: TGTGCCAGCAGTGGCAGTTGGGCGGACGAGCAGTACTTC. Translating gives CASSGSWADEQYF.

There are many counts of this clone. The CDR3 is CASSLGAAALNEQFF. The CDR3 DNA reads TGTGCCAGCAGCTTGGGGGCTGCGGCTCTCAATGAGCAGTTCTTC. This chain joins TRBV5-4 and TRBJ2-1, with no clear D. V lost 0 bases to trimming and J lost 6 bases, with 13 bases between them. Germline loops: CDR1 SGHNT, CDR2 YYREEE (reference sequence). The CDR3 is made up of 15 amino acids.

V gene TRBV6-1 combines with J gene TRBJ2-1; the D is unclear. V was clipped by 3 bases and J by 5 bases, with 14 bases between them. The CDR3 consists of 15 residues. Germline V CDR1 and CDR2: MNHNS, SASEGT. CDR3 nucleotides: TGTGCCAGCAGTGACCTCGGCGGACCCAACAATGAGCAGTTCTTC. Amino acid sequence: CASSDLGGPNNEQFF.

The chain joins TRBV5-1 to TRBJ2-7; 12 positions agree with TRBD2. The CDR3 covers 18 residues. V gave up 0 bases and J gave up 0 bases; unmatched junction bases: 7. Per the germline V gene, CDR1 is SGHRS and CDR2 is YFSETQ. The DNA of the CDR3 is TGCGCCAGCAGCTTGGGACTAGCGGGAGCCCCGAGCTCCTACGAGCAGTACTTC. As protein: CASSLGLAGAPSSYEQYF.

The V and J genes are TRBV6-6 and TRBJ2-5, with 10 bases aligning to TRBD2. Losses at the gene ends were 11 bases for V and 5 bases for J; bases not matched to a gene: 11. The CDR3 sequence is 14 residues long. From germline, CDR1 is MNHNY and CDR2 SVGAGI (reference sequence). CDR3 sequence reads: CALRVAGGGETQYF. CDR3 coding DNA: TGTGCCTTGAGAGTAGCGGGGGGCGGGGAGACCCAGTACTTC.

This clone was detected only once. This sequence joins TRBV5-8 and TRBJ2-1; TRBD1 is a possible D gene (6 bases). The CDR3 consists of 10 residues. CDR1 and CDR2 (germline): SGHTS, YDEGEE. V lost 4 bases to trimming and J lost 14 bases, with 10 bases between them. CDR3 coding DNA: TGTGCCAGCAGCCGGACAGTGAAGTTCTTC. Its translation: CASSRTVKFF.

This clone was counted only a few times. CDR3: CAWGTGTENSPLHF. In DNA, the CDR3 is TGTGCCTGGGGGACCGGGACGGAGAATTCACCCCTCCACTTT. This chain uses TRBV30 with TRBJ1-6; maybe TRBD1 (5 bases). CDR1 is GTSNPN, CDR2 SVGIG, per germline (reference sequence). This CDR3 spans 14 amino acids. Trimming shortened V by 5 bases and J by 7 bases, and 15 bases separated the two germline ends.

The chain combines TRBV15 with TRBJ1-5; D not resolved. The CDR3 has 15 residues. V was trimmed by 0 bases and J by 1 base, leaving 7 bases between them. The V gene's germline CDR1 is LNHNV and CDR2 YYDKDF (reference sequence). The CDR3 DNA is TGTGCCACCAGCAGAGATGAGGGAAGCAATCAGCCCCAGCATTTT. Translation: CATSRDEGSNQPQHF.

The V gene is TRBV9, the J gene TRBJ2-3; D assignment may be TRBD1 or TRBD2 (5 bases each). The length of the CDR3 is 14 residues. V was trimmed by 0 bases and J by 2 bases, leaving 7 bases between them. Germline-derived CDR1 and CDR2 are SGDLS and YYNGEE. The CDR3 DNA reads as TGTGCCAGCAGCGTAGACGGGACCACAGATACGCAGTATTTT. This codes for CASSVDGTTDTQYF.

The rearrangement uses TRBV6-1 and TRBJ2-3; TRBD2 agrees at 8 bases. This CDR3 has 14 residues. Trimming cost V 5 bases and J 4 bases; bases outside gene matches: 5. From germline, CDR1 is MNHNS and CDR2 SASEGT. The CDR3 protein is CASSPRLAPDTQYF. CDR3 in DNA: TGTGCCAGCAGTCCCCGACTAGCGCCAGATACGCAGTATTTT.

Regarding this clone: The same CDR3 can be traced to other DNA sequences in this sample. The chain carries TRBV2 and TRBJ2-2; 9 positions match TRBD1. This CDR3 has 14 residues. CDR1 is SNHLY, CDR2 FYNNEI, per germline. V shed 5 bases and J 5 bases; nucleotides not matched to a gene: 3. This CDR3 is CASSYRGHTGELFF. The DNA of the CDR3 is TGTGCCAGCAGTTACAGGGGGCATACCGGGGAGCTGTTTTTT.

V gene TRBV18 combines with J gene TRBJ1-2; no clear D gene. The length of the CDR3 is 13 residues. V gave up 2 bases and J gave up 3 bases, with 7 bases separating them. Looked up from germline, CDR1 is KGHSH and CDR2 is LQKENI. CDR3 sequence: CASSPRGDYGYTF. The CDR3 DNA sequence: TGTGCCAGCTCACCAAGAGGTGACTATGGCTACACCTTC.

V gene TRBV11-2 combines with J gene TRBJ2-5; tentative D call: TRBD2 (5 bases). V lost 5 bases, J lost 5 bases, and 18 bases lay in between. CDR1 is SGHAT, CDR2 FQNNGV, per germline. The CDR3 length is 15 residues. In DNA form, the CDR3 reads TGTGCCAGCAGCCCGAACGAGGGCCGGCGGGAGACCCAGTACTTC. As protein: CASSPNEGRRETQYF.

This chain links TRBV27 with TRBJ1-2; possibly TRBD1 for D (5 bases). V was trimmed by 3 bases and J by 7 bases, leaving 18 bases between them. The CDR3 consists of 15 residues. Germline V lookup: CDR1 MNHEY, CDR2 SMNVEV (reference sequence). The CDR3 sequence: CASSFRSLQAGGYTF. The CDR3 nucleotides read TGTGCCAGCAGTTTCCGGTCCCTACAGGCAGGTGGCTACACCTTC.

Details on this clone: The sample holds other DNA sequences that translate to the same CDR3. The V call is TRBV27, the J call TRBJ2-7; D is possibly TRBD1 (5 bases). The V and J ends lost 2 bases and 2 bases respectively, with 10 bases between them. CDR3 size: 14 residues. Germline-derived CDR1 and CDR2 are MNHEY and SMNVEV (reference sequence). CDR3 residues: CASSLRGGPYEQYF. The CDR3, as DNA: TGTGCCAGCAGTTTAAGGGGTGGGCCCTACGAGCAGTACTTC.

The chain employs TRBV5-4 and TRBJ2-5, with 7 bases lining up with TRBD2. V shed 4 bases, J shed 5 bases, and the junction held 5 bases outside the gene matches. CDR1 is SGHNT, CDR2 YYREEE, per germline (reference sequence). The CDR3 runs to 13 residues. The CDR3 region has the DNA TGTGCCAGCAGCCCGGGAGGTTGGGAGACCCAGTACTTC. Its translation is CASSPGGWETQYF.

The rearrangement joins TRBV19 to TRBJ1-4; no reliable D call. The germline gives CDR1 LNHDA, CDR2 SQIVND (reference sequence). CDR3 length: 14 amino acids. V was pared by 10 bases and J by 5 bases, with 17 bases between. The CDR3 region is CATTHGKGNEKLFF. The CDR3, as DNA: TGTGCCACAACGCACGGGAAAGGCAATGAAAAACTGTTTTTT.

Many counts were recorded for this clone. The chain combines TRBV4-1 with TRBJ2-2; 14 bases are shared with TRBD2. Germline V CDR1 and CDR2: MGHRA, YSYEKL. The CDR3 spans 17 residues. Trimming at V came to 3 bases and at J to 9 bases, leaving 9 bases not matched to a gene. CDR3 sequence reads: CASSHGLAGGGRWELFF. CDR3 bases: TGCGCCAGCAGCCACGGACTAGCGGGGGGCGGTCGCTGGGAGCTGTTTTTT.

The chain is built from TRBV9 and TRBJ2-1; the D gene is possibly TRBD2 (6 bases). Germline V lookup: CDR1 SGDLS, CDR2 YYNGEE. CDR3 length: 15 amino acids. V lost 2 bases and J lost 0, with 9 bases in between. CDR3 DNA: TGTGCCAGCAGCGTCTGGGGGGTCTCCTACAATGAGCAGTTCTTC. Amino acid sequence: CASSVWGVSYNEQFF.

The V and J genes are TRBV7-9 and TRBJ2-1; 14 positions agree with TRBD2. Per germline, CDR1 SEHNR and CDR2 FQNEAQ (reference sequence). This CDR3 has 18 residues. V was pared by 3 bases and J by 4 bases, with 8 bases of the junction left unmatched. CDR3: CASSLGLAGESRYNEQFF. The CDR3, as DNA: TGTGCCAGCAGCTTGGGACTAGCGGGAGAATCGAGGTACAATGAGCAGTTCTTC.

This clone was counted many times. This chain uses TRBV5-1 with TRBJ2-1; D call uncertain. The CDR3 has 14 amino acids. Germline values: CDR1 SGHRS, CDR2 YFSETQ. Trimming shortened V by 0 bases and J by 7 bases, and 11 bases separated the two germline ends. The CDR3 DNA is TGCGCCAGCAGCTTGGCCCCGTGGGTGAATGAGCAGTTCTTC. This encodes CASSLAPWVNEQFF.